This entry lists 27 T cell receptor beta chains sequenced from one sample in a study of T cells in Graves' hyperthyroidism and ophthalmopathy. TCR beta CDR3 sequences were amplified from RNA transcripts. An initial round of RT-PCR targeting the TCR CDR3 relied on the HTBI primer set. One entry per CDR3 protein, called by TCRdb with MiXCR from the multiplex PCR reads. The profile covers around 350,000 distinct CDR3 sequences, with about 25% appearing a single time and around 70% taken by the ten largest. Sequencing was done on a sample of blood. The origin of the receptors is a man between 50 and 59 years old with Graves' hyperthyroidism.

V and J are TRBV28 and TRBJ2-3, with D maybe TRBD2 (5 bases). Trimming pared 7 bases from V and 0 bases from J, leaving 14 bases between. In germline, CDR1 is MDHEN, CDR2 SYDVKM. The CDR3 runs 15 residues. The CDR3 sequence is CASTDSDPSTDTQYF. The CDR3 DNA follows: TGTGCCAGCACAGATAGCGACCCTAGCACAGATACGCAGTATTTT.

This clonotype showed up many times. J is TRBJ1-1 and V is TRBV12-3 or TRBV12-4; no reliable D call. Trimming stripped 3 bases from V and 0 bases from J, with 8 bases between. The CDR3 loop spans 14 amino acids. CDR3 sequence reads: CASSFGMVNTEAFF. CDR3 DNA sequence: TGTGCCAGCAGTTTCGGGATGGTGAACACTGAAGCTTTCTTT.

There are many counts of this clonotype. This chain uses TRBV7-9 with TRBJ2-7; the match to TRBD2 covers 7 bases. The germline V gene has CDR1 SEHNR and CDR2 FQNEAQ (reference sequence). The V and J ends lost 5 bases and 0 bases, in that order; junction bases with no gene match: 13. This CDR3 spans 17 amino acids. The CDR3 nucleotides read TGTGCCAGCAGCCAGACCCCTTCCGGGAGGCACTCCTACGAGCAGTACTTC. This translates into CASSQTPSGRHSYEQYF. The variable domain in full, completed from reference TRBV7-9 and TRBJ2-7, reads DTGVSQNPRHKITKRGQNVTFRCDPISEHNRLYWYRQTLGQGPEFLTYFQNEAQLEKSRLLSDRFSAERPKGSFSTLEIQRTEQGDSAMYLCASSQTPSGRHSYEQYFGPGTRLTVT.

This clonotype was observed many times. An end of the junction differs from the germline gene, which may be a read error. The chain carries TRBV11-2 and TRBJ2-7; no firm D call. The CDR3 covers 14 residues. Per germline, CDR1 SGHAT and CDR2 FQNNGV. Here the CDR3 DNA reads TGTGCCAGCAGCCTAGACCCTGTGATAGGGGAGCAGTACTTC. Protein sequence: CASSLDPVIGEQYF.

This clonotype has just a few counts. This sequence joins TRBV5-1 and TRBJ1-1; 10 bases agree with TRBD1. CDR3 size: 14 residues. Unmatched junction bases numbered 4, after V lost 4 bases and J lost 4 bases. Germline V gives CDR1 SGHRS, CDR2 YFSETQ. In DNA form, the CDR3 reads TGCGCCAGCAGCGGGACAGGGGTTGGCACTGAAGCTTTCTTT. This gives the protein CASSGTGVGTEAFF.

V gene TRBV12-5 combines with J gene TRBJ2-2, with 7 positions matching TRBD2. Looked up from germline, CDR1 is LGHNT and CDR2 is FRNRAP. J was trimmed by 7 bases and V by 5 bases; bases with no gene match: 10. The length of the CDR3 is 15 residues. The DNA of the CDR3 is TGTGCTAGTGGTGCACGGAATCGGGGGGACGGGGAGCTGTTTTTT. It specifies CASGARNRGDGELFF.

A few counts support this clonotype. The V call is TRBV10-2, the J call TRBJ2-3; 13 bases match TRBD2. The CDR3 loop spans 16 amino acids. Germline assignment: CDR1 WSHSY and CDR2 SAAADI. With 6 bases clipped from V and 5 bases from J, the junction kept 8 bases outside the gene matches. The CDR3: CASSPGTSGAGDTQYF. The CDR3 bases are TGCGCCAGCAGCCCCGGGACTAGCGGGGCCGGAGATACGCAGTATTTT.

This clonotype has a count of ten or more. The chain employs TRBV7-2 and TRBJ2-7; 7 nucleotides agree with TRBD1. Looked up from germline, CDR1 is SGHTA and CDR2 is FQGNSA. The length of the CDR3 is 14 residues. The ends lost 5 bases at V and 0 bases at J; junction bases unmatched: 4. The CDR3 loop reads CASSQWDSSYEQYF. The CDR3 nucleotides read TGTGCCAGCAGCCAATGGGACAGCTCCTACGAGCAGTACTTC.

This clonotype was detected ten times or more. V usage is TRBV28 and J usage is TRBJ2-7; TRBD2 might be the D (6 bases). Trimming removed 10 bases at V and 3 bases at J, with 25 bases between. Germline V lookup: CDR1 MDHEN, CDR2 SYDVKM. The CDR3 runs 16 residues. CDR3 DNA: TGTGCCACCACCGATCAGCAGCGGCGGGGATTCTACGAGCAGTACTTC. Encoded protein: CATTDQQRRGFYEQYF.

CDR3 DNA: TGCAGCGTTGTAGGGAACTTGGGGGAGACCCAGTACTTC. It is translated as CSVVGNLGETQYF. The rearrangement links TRBV29-1 to TRBJ2-5; the D is unclear. This CDR3 contains 13 residues. Trimming stripped 4 bases from V and 5 bases from J, with 14 bases between. In germline, CDR1 is SQVTM, CDR2 ANQGSEA.

This clonotype was detected many times. The chain has TRBV5-1 and TRBJ2-1; D could derive from TRBD1 or TRBD2 (5 bases each). There are 18 residues in the CDR3. Germline loops: CDR1 SGHRS, CDR2 YFSETQ. The V end was cut by 1 base, the J end by 2 bases, with 19 bases between. The CDR3 bases are TGCGCCAGCAGCTTGAGGGGCGAGCGGAGTTCAACCTACAATGAGCAGTTCTTC. Translation: CASSLRGERSSTYNEQFF.

About this clonotype: At one boundary the junction diverges from the germline segment, which might be a read error. The V call is TRBV7-6, the J call TRBJ2-2; TRBD2 matches 13 bases. Germline V lookup: CDR1 SGHVS, CDR2 FNYEAQ. CDR3 length: 18 residues. The CDR3 DNA reads TGTGCCAGCAGCTTCACTAGCGGGAGGGCCGCGGGCACCGGGGAGCCGTTTTTT. This codes for CASSFTSGRAAGTGEPFF.

This clonotype was counted a single time. J is TRBJ1-2 and V is TRBV9, with D unclear. CDR1 and CDR2 (germline): SGDLS, YYNGEE. Trimming stripped 0 bases from V and 4 bases from J, with 4 bases between. This CDR3 is 12 amino acids long. The CDR3: CASSVDSYGYTF. As DNA, the CDR3 is TGTGCCAGCAGCGTAGACAGCTATGGCTACACCTTC.

This clonotype was recorded a few times. This rearrangement joins TRBV2 to TRBJ1-2; D unclear. The V end was cut by 8 bases, the J end by 8 bases, with 24 bases between. The CDR3 runs to 15 residues. Per germline, CDR1 SNHLY and CDR2 FYNNEI. This chain's CDR3 is CASRETRREGRGYTF. The CDR3 DNA is TGTGCCAGCCGAGAAACCCGCCGGGAAGGGAGAGGCTACACCTTC.

As to this clonotype: Here the CDR3 omits its conserved ending phenylalanine or tryptophan, so a read error is the likely source. V and J are TRBV20-1 and TRBJ2-7; 9 bases agree with TRBD2. Germline lookup yields CDR1 DFQATT and CDR2 SNEGSKA (reference sequence). This CDR3 is 15 amino acids long. J gave up 4 bases and V 6 bases, and 13 bases lay outside the gene matches. The chain's CDR3 is CSARSLAGSHYEQYL. Here the CDR3 DNA reads TGCAGTGCCAGGAGCCTAGCGGGATCACATTACGAGCAGTACCTC.

This clonotype occurred a few times. V usage is TRBV10-3 and J usage is TRBJ2-7; the D is unclear. The tail of the sequence fits TRBJ2-1 better, so the J call may be wrong. CDR3 size: 14 residues. Germline V gene sequence: CDR1 ENHRY, CDR2 SYGVKD. The CDR3 region has the DNA TGTGCCATCAGTGACACAAAGAGCTCCTACGAGCAGTTCTTC. This translates into CAISDTKSSYEQFF.

This clonotype has just a few counts. This chain connects TRBV6-5 to TRBJ2-5, with 9 bases lining up with TRBD2. The length of the CDR3 is 17 residues. Germline CDR1 and CDR2: MNHEY and SVGAGI. V gave up 2 bases and J gave up 2 bases; unmatched junction bases: 9. The CDR3 region is CASSYPSGRFRQETQYF. CDR3 DNA: TGTGCCAGCAGTTACCCCAGCGGGAGGTTCCGGCAAGAGACCCAGTACTTC.

Only one count was recorded for this clonotype. This sequence joins TRBV5-1 and TRBJ2-2, with 7 bases identical to TRBD1. The germline CDR1 and CDR2 sequences are SGHRS and YFSETQ. V was pared by 4 bases and J by 6 bases, with 9 bases of the junction left unmatched. The CDR3 has 15 amino acids. The CDR3 loop reads CASSLGTAPPGELFF. The DNA for the CDR3 is TGCGCCAGCAGCCTCGGGACAGCCCCACCCGGGGAGCTGTTTTTT.

The chain uses TRBV14 and TRBJ2-7; D tentatively fits TRBD1 or TRBD2 (5 bases each). The CDR3 loop spans 15 amino acids. V was clipped by 0 bases and J by 3 bases, with 12 bases between them. Germline CDR1 is SGHDN and CDR2 is FVKESK. The DNA of the CDR3 is TGTGCCAGCAGCCAAGATTGGGGGAGCGGCTACGAGCAGTACTTC. It specifies CASSQDWGSGYEQYF.

The V gene is TRBV5-1, the J gene TRBJ1-1; D unclear. The CDR3 sequence is 14 residues long. Trimming took 6 bases from V and 1 from J, leaving 13 bases between them. Germline values: CDR1 SGHRS, CDR2 YFSETQ. The CDR3 loop reads CASTLAGRNTEAFF. The DNA of the CDR3 is TGCGCCAGCACGCTAGCCGGGAGGAACACTGAAGCTTTCTTT.

This clonotype appeared a few times. CDR3 amino acids: CAWDDRGASSYNSPLHF. As DNA, the CDR3 is TGTGCCTGGGATGACAGGGGCGCCAGCTCCTATAATTCACCCCTCCACTTT. The J gene is TRBJ1-6, the V gene TRBV30; TRBD1 matches at 8 bases. The germline V gene has CDR1 GTSNPN and CDR2 SVGIG (reference sequence). This CDR3 has 17 residues. J gave up 0 bases and V 5 bases, and 9 bases lay outside the gene matches.

This clonotype came up a few times. This chain links TRBV30 with TRBJ2-1; no clear D. There are 11 residues in the CDR3. Germline V lookup: CDR1 GTSNPN, CDR2 SVGIG (reference sequence). The V end lost 0 bases, the J end lost 6 bases, and 3 bases lay between the germline ends. CDR3 nucleotides: TGTGCCTGGAGTGTACTCAATGAGCAGTTCTTC. Translating it yields CAWSVLNEQFF.

This rearrangement joins TRBV7-9 to TRBJ1-1; possibly TRBD1 for D (5 bases). The CDR3 contains 16 residues. V was trimmed by 3 bases and J by 1 base, leaving 15 bases between them. The V gene's germline CDR1 is SEHNR and CDR2 FQNEAQ (reference sequence). CDR3 protein: CASSFRGGRGNTEAFF. DNA of the CDR3: TGTGCCAGCAGCTTTAGGGGAGGGAGGGGGAACACTGAAGCTTTCTTT.

This clonotype was picked up a small number of times. Written as DNA, the CDR3 is TGCGCCAGCAGCCCCCGACAGGCACGCACAGATACGCAGTATTTT. Its protein is CASSPRQARTDTQYF. The rearrangement uses TRBV4-1 and TRBJ2-3, with D maybe TRBD1 (6 bases). The germline V gene encodes CDR1 MGHRA and CDR2 YSYEKL. The germline V and J ends were trimmed by 4 bases and 1 base, with 12 bases remaining between them. The CDR3 has 15 residues.

This clonotype was seen repeatedly, ten times or more. The V and J genes are TRBV3-1 and TRBJ2-5; D gene unclear. This CDR3 is built from 12 residues. V dropped 2 bases and J dropped 5 bases, with 6 bases sitting between them. Germline V gives CDR1 LGHDT, CDR2 YNNKEL (reference sequence). This CDR3 is CASSQSYETQYF. CDR3 DNA: TGTGCCAGCAGCCAAAGTTATGAGACCCAGTACTTC.

This clonotype was observed a handful of times. The chain recombines TRBV6-1 with TRBJ2-5, with a weak D call TRBD1 (6 bases). V gave up 8 bases and J gave up 4 bases, with 23 bases separating them. The germline V gene encodes CDR1 MNHNS and CDR2 SASEGT. CDR3 size: 16 residues. This CDR3 is CASELPVAGASETQYF. CDR3 nucleotide sequence: TGTGCCAGCGAACTCCCCGTGGCAGGGGCTTCAGAGACCCAGTACTTC.

J is TRBJ1-6 and V is TRBV7-2, with 7 bases matching TRBD1. CDR3 length equals 14 residues. V trimming: 5 bases; J trimming: 6 bases; junction bases outside the gene matches: 4. Germline CDR1 reads SGHTA; CDR2 reads FQGNSA. The CDR3 region has the DNA TGTGCCAGCAGCGCGTACAGGGGTAATTCACCCCTCCACTTT. It translates to CASSAYRGNSPLHF.